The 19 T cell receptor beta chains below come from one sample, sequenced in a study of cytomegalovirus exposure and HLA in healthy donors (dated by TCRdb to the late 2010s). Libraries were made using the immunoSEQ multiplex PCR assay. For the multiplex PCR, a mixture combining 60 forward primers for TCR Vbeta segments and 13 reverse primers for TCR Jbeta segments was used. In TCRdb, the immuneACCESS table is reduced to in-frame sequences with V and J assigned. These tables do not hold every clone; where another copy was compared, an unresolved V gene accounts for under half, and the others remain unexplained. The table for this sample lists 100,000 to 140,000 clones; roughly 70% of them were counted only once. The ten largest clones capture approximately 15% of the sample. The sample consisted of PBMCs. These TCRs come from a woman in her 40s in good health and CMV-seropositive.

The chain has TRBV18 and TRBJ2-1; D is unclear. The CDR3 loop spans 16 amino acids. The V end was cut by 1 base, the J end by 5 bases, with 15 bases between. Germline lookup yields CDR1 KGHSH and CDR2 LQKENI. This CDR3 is CASSPQHHLTNNEQFF. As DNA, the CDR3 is TGTGCCAGCTCACCACAGCACCACCTAACCAACAATGAGCAGTTCTTC. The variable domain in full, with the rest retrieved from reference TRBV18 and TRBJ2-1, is NAGVMQNPRHLVRRRGQEARLRCSPMKGHSHVYWYRQLPEEGLKFMVYLQKENIIDESGMPKERFSAEFPKEGPSILRIQQVVRGDSAAYFCASSPQHHLTNNEQFFGPGTRLTVL.

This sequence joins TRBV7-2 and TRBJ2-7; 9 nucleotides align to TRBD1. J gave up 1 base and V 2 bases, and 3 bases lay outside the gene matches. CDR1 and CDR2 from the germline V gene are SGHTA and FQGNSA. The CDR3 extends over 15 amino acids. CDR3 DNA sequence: TGTGCCAGCAGCTTATCCGGACAGGGGTCCTACGAGCAGTACTTC. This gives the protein CASSLSGQGSYEQYF.

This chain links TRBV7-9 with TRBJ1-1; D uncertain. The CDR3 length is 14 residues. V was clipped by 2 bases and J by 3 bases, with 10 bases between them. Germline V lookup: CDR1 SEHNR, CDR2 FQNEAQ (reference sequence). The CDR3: CASSLPGFDTEAFF. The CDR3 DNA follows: TGTGCCAGCAGCTTACCGGGGTTTGACACTGAAGCTTTCTTT. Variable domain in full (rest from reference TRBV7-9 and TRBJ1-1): DTGVSQNPRHKITKRGQNVTFRCDPISEHNRLYWYRQTLGQGPEFLTYFQNEAQLEKSRLLSDRFSAERPKGSFSTLEIQRTEQGDSAMYLCASSLPGFDTEAFFGQGTRLTVV.

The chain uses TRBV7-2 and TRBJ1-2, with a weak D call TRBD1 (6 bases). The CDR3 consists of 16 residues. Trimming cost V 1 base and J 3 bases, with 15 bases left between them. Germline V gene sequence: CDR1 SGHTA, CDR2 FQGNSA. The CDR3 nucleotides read TGTGCCAGCAGCTTAGATTATGGGAGACAGGACTATGGCTACACCTTC. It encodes CASSLDYGRQDYGYTF.

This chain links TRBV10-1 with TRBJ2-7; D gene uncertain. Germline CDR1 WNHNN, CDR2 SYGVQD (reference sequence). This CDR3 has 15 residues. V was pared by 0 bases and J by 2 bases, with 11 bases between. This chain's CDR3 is CASSESLGRTYEQYF. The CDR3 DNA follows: TGCGCCAGCAGTGAGTCGCTTGGCAGAACCTACGAGCAGTACTTC.

The CDR3 DNA reads as TGTGCCAGCAGCTTGGGCAGGTCCCCCTCTGGAAACACCATATATTTT. Translation gives CASSLGRSPSGNTIYF. The chain is built from TRBV5-6 and TRBJ1-3; no firm D call. Germline V gene data show CDR1 as SGHDT and CDR2 as YYEEEE. This CDR3 has 16 amino acids. The V gene lost 0 bases and the J gene lost 0 bases, with 10 bases spanning the gap.

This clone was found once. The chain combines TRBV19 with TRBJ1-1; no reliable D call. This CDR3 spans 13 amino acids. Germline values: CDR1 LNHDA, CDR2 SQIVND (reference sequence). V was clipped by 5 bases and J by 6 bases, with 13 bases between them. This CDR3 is CASSDKGRAEAFF. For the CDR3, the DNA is TGTGCCAGTAGTGATAAAGGGAGGGCTGAAGCTTTCTTT.

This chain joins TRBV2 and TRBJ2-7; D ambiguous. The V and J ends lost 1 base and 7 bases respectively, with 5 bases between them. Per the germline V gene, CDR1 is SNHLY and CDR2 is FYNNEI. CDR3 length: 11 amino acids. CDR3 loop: CASSEVREQYF. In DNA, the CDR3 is TGTGCCAGCAGTGAAGTCCGGGAGCAGTACTTC.

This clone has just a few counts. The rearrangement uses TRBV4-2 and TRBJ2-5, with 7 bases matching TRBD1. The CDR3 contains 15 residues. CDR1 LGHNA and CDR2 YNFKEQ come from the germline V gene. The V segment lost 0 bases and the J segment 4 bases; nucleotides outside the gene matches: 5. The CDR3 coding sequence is TGTGCCAGCAGCCAAGAAGGCAGACAGGGAGAGACCCAGTACTTC. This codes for CASSQEGRQGETQYF.

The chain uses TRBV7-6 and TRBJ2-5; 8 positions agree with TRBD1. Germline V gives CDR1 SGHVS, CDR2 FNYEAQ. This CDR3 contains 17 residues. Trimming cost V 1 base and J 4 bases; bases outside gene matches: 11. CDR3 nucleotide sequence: TGTGCCAGCAGCTTAGTGATACGGGGGCAGGGGGCAGAGACCCAGTACTTC. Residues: CASSLVIRGQGAETQYF.

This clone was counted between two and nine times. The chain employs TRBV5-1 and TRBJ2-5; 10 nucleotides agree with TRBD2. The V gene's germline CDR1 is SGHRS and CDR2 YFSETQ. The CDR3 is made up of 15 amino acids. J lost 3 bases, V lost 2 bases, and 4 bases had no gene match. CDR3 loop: CASSFRSGGEETQYF. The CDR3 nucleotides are TGCGCCAGCAGCTTTCGAAGCGGGGGGGAAGAGACCCAGTACTTC. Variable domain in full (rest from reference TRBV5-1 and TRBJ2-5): KAGVTQTPRYLIKTRGQQVTLSCSPISGHRSVSWYQQTPGQGLQFLFEYFSETQRNKGNFPGRFSGRQFSNSRSEMNVSTLELGDSALYLCASSFRSGGEETQYFGPGTRLLVL.

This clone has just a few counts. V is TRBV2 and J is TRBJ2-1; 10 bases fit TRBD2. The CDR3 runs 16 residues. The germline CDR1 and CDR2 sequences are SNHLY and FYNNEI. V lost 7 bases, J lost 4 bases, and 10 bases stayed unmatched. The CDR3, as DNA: TGTGCCAGCAAACGGACAGCGGGGGGGACATACAATGAGCAGTTCTTC. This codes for CASKRTAGGTYNEQFF.

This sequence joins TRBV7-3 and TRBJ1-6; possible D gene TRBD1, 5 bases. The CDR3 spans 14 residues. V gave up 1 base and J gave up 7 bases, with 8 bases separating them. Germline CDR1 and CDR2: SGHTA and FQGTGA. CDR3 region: CASSLSPGNSPLHF. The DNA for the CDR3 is TGTGCCAGCAGCTTAAGCCCAGGGAATTCACCCCTCCACTTT.

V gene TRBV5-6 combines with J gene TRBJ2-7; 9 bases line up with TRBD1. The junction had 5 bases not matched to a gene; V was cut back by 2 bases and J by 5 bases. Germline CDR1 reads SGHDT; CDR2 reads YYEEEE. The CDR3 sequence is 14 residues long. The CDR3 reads CASSLGQGINEQYF. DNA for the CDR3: TGTGCCAGCAGCTTAGGACAGGGGATAAACGAGCAGTACTTC. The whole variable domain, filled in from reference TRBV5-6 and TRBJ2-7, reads DAGVTQSPTHLIKTRGQQVTLRCSPKSGHDTVSWYQQALGQGPQFIFQYYEEEERQRGNFPDRFSGHQFPNYSSELNVNALLLGDSALYLCASSLGQGINEQYFGPGTRLTVT.

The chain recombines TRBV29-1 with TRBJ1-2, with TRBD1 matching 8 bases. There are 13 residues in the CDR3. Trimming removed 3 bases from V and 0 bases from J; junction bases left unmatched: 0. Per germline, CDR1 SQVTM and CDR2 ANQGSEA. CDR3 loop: CSVEGQANYGYTF. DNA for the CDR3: TGCAGCGTTGAGGGACAGGCTAACTATGGCTACACCTTC.

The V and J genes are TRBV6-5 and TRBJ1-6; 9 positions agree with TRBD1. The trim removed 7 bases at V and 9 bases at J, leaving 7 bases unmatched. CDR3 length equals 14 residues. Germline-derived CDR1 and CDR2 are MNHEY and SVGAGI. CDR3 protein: CASKLGTGSSPLHF. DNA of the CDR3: TGTGCCAGCAAGTTAGGGACAGGGAGTTCACCCCTCCACTTT.

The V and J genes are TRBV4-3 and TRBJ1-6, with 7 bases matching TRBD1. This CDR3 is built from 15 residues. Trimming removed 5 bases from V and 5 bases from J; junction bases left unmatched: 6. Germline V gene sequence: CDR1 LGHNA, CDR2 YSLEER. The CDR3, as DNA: TGCGCCAGCAGCTTGGGGGGACAGAATAATTCACCCCTCCACTTT. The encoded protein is CASSLGGQNNSPLHF.

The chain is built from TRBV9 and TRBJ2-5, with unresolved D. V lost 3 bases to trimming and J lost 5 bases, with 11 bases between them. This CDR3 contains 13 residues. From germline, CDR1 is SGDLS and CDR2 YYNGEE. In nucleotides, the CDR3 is TGTGCCAGCAGCGGTAGCTACGGGGAGACCCAGTACTTC. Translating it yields CASSGSYGETQYF.

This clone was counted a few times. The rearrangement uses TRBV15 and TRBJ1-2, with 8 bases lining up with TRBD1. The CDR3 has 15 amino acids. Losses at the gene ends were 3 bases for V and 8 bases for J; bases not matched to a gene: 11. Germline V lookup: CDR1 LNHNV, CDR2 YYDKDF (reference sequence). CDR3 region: CATSRGARQGRGYTF. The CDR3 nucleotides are TGTGCCACCAGCAGGGGGGCCAGACAGGGGAGGGGCTACACCTTC.